This is a list of T cell receptor beta chains from one sample in a study of identical twins. TCRdb redid the calling of the 5' RACE reads with MiXCR, one entry per CDR3 protein. The sample shows approximately 260,000 distinct CDR3 sequences, about 8% of them seen only once. The same sample was also studied in work on yellow fever vaccine responses in identical twins.

Sequences were obtained from CD8+ T cells sorted from blood. Receptors were obtained from a woman younger than 30 in good health. Both conserved end residues are part of each CDR3. The D gene is left open where the match is weak. Clone sizes are given selectively: once, few, many, or a class where the clone is expanded.

j_call,v_call,clone_size,d_call,cdr3_nt,cdr3_aa
TRBJ2-7,TRBV27,-,TRBD2,TGTGCCAGCAGTTTGGAAGCGGGAGGGCCGGGCGAGCAGTACTTC,CASSLEAGGPGEQYF
TRBJ2-3,TRBV6-4,many,TRBD2,TGTGCCAGCAGTGACACTAGCGGGGGCACAGATACGCAGTATTTT,CASSDTSGGTDTQYF
TRBJ1-1,TRBV4-2,-,-,TGTGCCAGCAGCCAAGTGGTCACGGTGGGAGCTTTCTTT,CASSQVVTVGAFF
TRBJ2-3,TRBV6-4,-,-,TGTGCCAGCAGCCGGACCTTCCCAGATACGCAGTATTTT,CASSRTFPDTQYF
TRBJ2-5,TRBV4-3,few,TRBD2,TGCGCCAGCAGCCAAGATGCATTAGCGGGAGCAGAGACCCAGTACTTC,CASSQDALAGAETQYF
TRBJ2-7,TRBV7-8,many,TRBD2,TGTGCCAGCGAACCTAGCGGGGTAAACTACGAGCAGTACTTC,CASEPSGVNYEQYF
TRBJ1-5,TRBV27,few,-,TGTGCCAGCAGTTTATATTCGGGGCCAGGTCGCGATCAGCCCCAGCATTTT,CASSLYSGPGRDQPQHF
TRBJ1-1,TRBV4-3,many,-,TGCGCCAGCAGCCAAGATTTGGCGTACACTGAAGCTTTCTTT,CASSQDLAYTEAFF
TRBJ2-1,TRBV29-1,many,TRBD2,TGCAGCGTCCCCATCCTAGCGGGAGGGCTAGATGAGCAGTTCTTC,CSVPILAGGLDEQFF
TRBJ1-2,TRBV7-6,-,-,TGTGCCAGCAGCTTAGTTCAGGACACGGATAACTATGGCTACACCTTC,CASSLVQDTDNYGYTF
TRBJ2-1,TRBV27,-,TRBD1,TGTGCCAGCAGTTCCGACAGGGGTCTCCATGAGCAGTTCTTC,CASSSDRGLHEQFF
TRBJ1-2,TRBV28,-,-,TGTGCCAGCAGTACCCCCTCCGTCCCGGGGGATGGCTACACCTTC,CASSTPSVPGDGYTF
TRBJ2-3,TRBV4-3,-,TRBD2,TGCGCCAGCAGCCAAGATTCGGGACTAGCGGGAGGAAGCACAGATACGCAGTATTTT,CASSQDSGLAGGSTDTQYF